The 2 T cell receptor beta chains in this list originate from one sample, sequenced in a study of technical replicates of blood from several donors. Sequenced by immunoSEQ multiplex PCR; TCRdb stores in-frame clones only, minus some. Here the sample spans more than 65,000 clones, over 75% being singletons. The sequenced sample was PBMCs. All receptors derive from a human donor in good health. Some clones in this sample may be carry-over from other donors' samples.

In this sample, this clone turned up once. The rearrangement uses TRBV6-6 and TRBJ2-7, with D perhaps TRBD1 (5 bases). V dropped 6 bases and J dropped 3 bases, with 12 bases sitting between them. CDR3 length: 13 residues. Germline CDR1 and CDR2: MNHNY and SVGAGI (reference sequence). The CDR3 DNA follows: TGTGCCAGCAGCCTAGGACAACTCTACGAGCAGTACTTC. It is translated as CASSLGQLYEQYF.

This clone was observed a single time. The chain has TRBV10-3 and TRBJ2-3, with D unresolved. Germline CDR1 and CDR2: ENHRY and SYGVKD. V lost 2 bases, J lost 6 bases, and 3 bases lay in between. The length of the CDR3 is 11 residues. CDR3 loop: CAISERDTQYF. CDR3 DNA: TGTGCCATCAGTGAGCGTGATACGCAGTATTTT.